The 5 T cell receptor beta chains reported below all come from one sample, sequenced in a study of CD8+ T cells in alopecia areata. cDNA serving as the sequencing template came from extracted, reverse transcribed RNA. The data were produced by immunoSEQ multiplex PCR, yet TCRdb's version contains in-frame clones alone and is incomplete. The sample comprises more than 90,000 clones, about 54% of which are singletons, and approximately 31% rests with the top ten. Regarding treatment: oral pan-JAK inhibitor, 5-10 mg twice daily. The sample in question was CD8+ T cells sorted from blood, obtained at week 4, from a patient treated with tofacitinib. All receptors derive from a human donor with alopecia areata.

This clone occurred once. The chain carries TRBV29-1 and TRBJ2-1; 11 bases align to TRBD1. CDR3 length equals 15 residues. The V gene end was trimmed by 0 bases and the J gene end by 5 bases; junction bases not matched to a gene: 3. Germline lookup yields CDR1 SQVTM and CDR2 ANQGSEA. This CDR3 reads CSVEDRGQGDNEQFF. DNA of the CDR3: TGCAGCGTTGAAGATAGGGGACAGGGGGACAATGAGCAGTTCTTC.

This clone occurred a few times. V usage is TRBV29-1 and J usage is TRBJ2-7; TRBD2 agrees at 7 bases. Trimming removed 4 bases from V and 3 bases from J; junction bases left unmatched: 6. Per the germline V gene, CDR1 is SQVTM and CDR2 is ANQGSEA. This CDR3 has 13 residues. The CDR3 region is CSVGLAGDYEQYF. DNA for the CDR3: TGCAGCGTTGGCCTCGCGGGAGACTACGAGCAGTACTTC.

The genes are TRBV7-3 and TRBJ1-2, with unresolved D. CDR1 and CDR2 (germline): SGHTA, FQGTGA. The CDR3 covers 13 residues. Trimming took 5 bases from V and 2 from J, leaving 9 bases between them. The chain's CDR3 is CASSTGRNYGYTF. The CDR3 region has the DNA TGTGCCAGCAGCACCGGACGGAACTATGGCTACACCTTC.

This clone was recorded only once. The V gene is TRBV9, the J gene TRBJ1-2; 8 bases align to TRBD1. V was pared by 3 bases and J by 8 bases, with 6 bases of the junction left unmatched. CDR3 length equals 13 residues. Germline values: CDR1 SGDLS, CDR2 YYNGEE. The CDR3 sequence is CASSATGDGGYTF. Written as DNA, the CDR3 is TGTGCCAGCAGCGCGACAGGGGATGGCGGCTACACCTTC.

CDR3 sequence reads: CASSVEDNGQLGGNTIYF. The CDR3 DNA reads as TGTGCCAGCAGCGTAGAGGATAATGGACAGCTCGGTGGAAACACCATATATTTT. The rearrangement uses TRBV9 and TRBJ1-3, with D maybe TRBD1 (6 bases). The length of the CDR3 is 18 residues. Germline CDR1 and CDR2: SGDLS and YYNGEE. V lost 0 bases, J lost 3 bases, and 19 bases lay in between.